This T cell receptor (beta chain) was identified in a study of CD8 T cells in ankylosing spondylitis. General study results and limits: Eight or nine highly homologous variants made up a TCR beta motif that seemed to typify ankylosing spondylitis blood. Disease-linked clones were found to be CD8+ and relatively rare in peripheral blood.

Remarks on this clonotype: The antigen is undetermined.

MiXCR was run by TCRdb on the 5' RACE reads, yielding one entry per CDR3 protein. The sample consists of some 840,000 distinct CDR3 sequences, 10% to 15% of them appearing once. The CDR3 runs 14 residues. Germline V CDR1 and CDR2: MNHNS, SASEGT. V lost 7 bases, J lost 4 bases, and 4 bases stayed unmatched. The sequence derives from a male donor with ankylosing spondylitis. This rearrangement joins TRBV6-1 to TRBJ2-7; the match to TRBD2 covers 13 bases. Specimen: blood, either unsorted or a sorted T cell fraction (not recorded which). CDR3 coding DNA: TGTGCCAGCACGGGGACTAGCGGGACTTACGAGCAGTACTTC. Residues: CASTGTSGTYEQYF.